The source of this T cell receptor beta chain is a study of cytomegalovirus exposure and HLA in healthy donors. Primers for the PCR totalled 60 Vbeta and 13 Jbeta. Some clones are missing from TCRdb's copy, which holds only in-frame ones; the method was immunoSEQ multiplex PCR. Altogether roughly 120,000 clones are present, about 90% being singletons, with the ten largest covering about 1.8%. This CDR3 comprises 12 residues. V lost 6 bases and J 4 bases, leaving 10 bases between the germline ends. The germline gives CDR1 SQVTM, CDR2 ANQGSEA. The sequenced sample consisted of PBMCs. The TCR comes from a man aged 35 to 55 in good health and CMV-seronegative. This chain uses TRBV29-1 with TRBJ2-1, with a possible D match to TRBD1 (5 bases). The CDR3, as DNA: TGCAGCGTGCCTAGACAGTACAATGAGCAGTTCTTC. Its translation: CSVPRQYNEQFF.